The rows below give T cell receptor beta chains drawn from one sample of a study of shared clonotypes between healthy human individuals. TCRdb's copy holds only in-frame clones and misses some; the assay was immunoSEQ multiplex PCR. Seen here are around 1.9 million clones, about 92% observed once, and the top ten hold around 1.7%. Material: naive CD8+ T cells from PBMCs. Every receptor here comes from a man aged 18 to 35 in good health. Some clones in this sample may be carry-over from other donors' samples. Each CDR3 is given with its conserved first and last residue. D genes are given only for firm matches. Only some rows state a clone size, as once, few, many or a class for expanded clones.

J gene: TRBJ2-7
V gene: TRBV2
clone size: .
D gene: TRBD2
CDR3 DNA: TGTGCCAGCAATAAAGAAAGTCCGGGACTAGTTTTCTACGAGCAGTACTTC
CDR3 protein: CASNKESPGLVFYEQYF

J gene: TRBJ1-5
V gene: TRBV2
clone size: .
D gene: .
CDR3 DNA: TGTGCCAGCAGTGAAAGGCTGGGCGATCAGCCCCAGCATTTT
CDR3 protein: CASSERLGDQPQHF

J gene: TRBJ2-1
V gene: TRBV29-1
clone size: .
D gene: TRBD2
CDR3 DNA: TGCAGCGTTGTTGGCGGGAGAGTCTACAATGAGCAGTTCTTC
CDR3 protein: CSVVGGRVYNEQFF

J gene: TRBJ2-7
V gene: TRBV28
clone size: .
D gene: .
CDR3 DNA: TGTGCCAGCAGTTTCCGGACAGCCGAGCAGTACTTC
CDR3 protein: CASSFRTAEQYF

J gene: TRBJ1-1
V gene: TRBV5-1
clone size: .
D gene: .
CDR3 DNA: TGCGCCAGCATCCCTAGGGACACTGAAGCTTTCTTT
CDR3 protein: CASIPRDTEAFF

J gene: TRBJ2-7
V gene: TRBV7-8
clone size: once
D gene: TRBD1
CDR3 DNA: TGTGCCAGCAGCTCGACAGGGACCTACGAGCAGTACTTC
CDR3 protein: CASSSTGTYEQYF

J gene: TRBJ2-1
V gene: TRBV7-6
clone size: .
D gene: .
CDR3 DNA: TGTGCCAGCAGCCCCCCTGGGAGAGCCAATGAGCAGTTCTTC
CDR3 protein: CASSPPGRANEQFF

J gene: TRBJ1-5
V gene: TRBV7-8
clone size: .
D gene: .
CDR3 DNA: TGTGCCAGCAGCTCGACTCGACAGGCCGGCAATCAGCCCCAGCATTTT
CDR3 protein: CASSSTRQAGNQPQHF

J gene: TRBJ2-7
V gene: TRBV19
clone size: once
D gene: .
CDR3 DNA: TGTGCCAGTAGACAAACAGCCGCCTACGAGCAGTACTTC
CDR3 protein: CASRQTAAYEQYF

J gene: TRBJ1-1
V gene: TRBV6-5
clone size: .
D gene: .
CDR3 DNA: TGTGCCAGCAGTTACTCTGCAGGGAGGACTGAAGCTTTCTTT
CDR3 protein: CASSYSAGRTEAFF

J gene: TRBJ2-7
V gene: TRBV4-3
clone size: .
D gene: .
CDR3 DNA: TGCGCCAGCAGCCAAGTGCTTAACTCCTACGAGCAGTACTTC
CDR3 protein: CASSQVLNSYEQYF

J gene: TRBJ2-7
V gene: TRBV30
clone size: .
D gene: TRBD1
CDR3 DNA: TGTGCCTGGAGTGGTCCCGGGACAGGGCGGTACGAGCAGTACTTC
CDR3 protein: CAWSGPGTGRYEQYF

J gene: TRBJ1-2
V gene: TRBV19
clone size: .
D gene: .
CDR3 DNA: TGTGCCAGTACCAATAGGGCCGCTCCCCGTTATGGCTACACCTTC
CDR3 protein: CASTNRAAPRYGYTF

J gene: TRBJ1-1
V gene: TRBV27
clone size: .
D gene: .
CDR3 DNA: TGTGCCAGCAGAGGACGCGGACAGAACACTGAAGCTTTCTTT
CDR3 protein: CASRGRGQNTEAFF

J gene: TRBJ2-1
V gene: TRBV9
clone size: .
D gene: TRBD2
CDR3 DNA: TGTGCCAGCAGCCCCCCCGCAATAGCGGGAGTGAATGAGCAGTTCTTC
CDR3 protein: CASSPPAIAGVNEQFF

J gene: TRBJ2-1
V gene: TRBV9
clone size: .
D gene: TRBD2
CDR3 DNA: TGTGCCAGCAGCGTAGGGCTAGCGGGGTTGGGCTATGAGCAGTTCTTC
CDR3 protein: CASSVGLAGLGYEQFF

J gene: TRBJ2-5
V gene: TRBV5-1
clone size: .
D gene: TRBD2
CDR3 DNA: TGCGCCAGCAGCTTATCCTCGACTAGCGGGAGAACACAGACCCAGTACTTC
CDR3 protein: CASSLSSTSGRTQTQYF

J gene: TRBJ2-7
V gene: TRBV6-1
clone size: .
D gene: .
CDR3 DNA: TGTGCCAGCAGTGAAGCGCTGTACATAAACTACGAGCAGTACTTC
CDR3 protein: CASSEALYINYEQYF

J gene: TRBJ2-3
V gene: TRBV19
clone size: .
D gene: .
CDR3 DNA: TGTGCCAGTAGTATAGAGGACACAGATACGCAGTATTTT
CDR3 protein: CASSIEDTDTQYF

J gene: TRBJ1-5
V gene: TRBV30
clone size: .
D gene: TRBD1
CDR3 DNA: TGTGCCTGGAGTGACAGGGGAGTTATCGATCAGCCCCAGCATTTT
CDR3 protein: CAWSDRGVIDQPQHF

J gene: TRBJ1-3
V gene: TRBV27
clone size: .
D gene: TRBD1
CDR3 DNA: TGTGCCAGCAGTGGACAGGGGGCTGGAAACACCATATATTTT
CDR3 protein: CASSGQGAGNTIYF

J gene: TRBJ1-6
V gene: TRBV27
clone size: few
D gene: .
CDR3 DNA: TGTGCCAGCAGTTTATTTCGGGATTCACCCCTCCACTTT
CDR3 protein: CASSLFRDSPLHF

J gene: TRBJ2-7
V gene: TRBV28
clone size: .
D gene: TRBD2
CDR3 DNA: TGTGCCAGCAGTTTAGGCGGGAGGGGGGACTACGAGCAGTACTTC
CDR3 protein: CASSLGGRGDYEQYF

J gene: TRBJ2-5
V gene: TRBV28
clone size: .
D gene: TRBD1
CDR3 DNA: TGTGCCAGCAGTCAAGAGGACAGGGGGTCGGCCCAGTACTTC
CDR3 protein: CASSQEDRGSAQYF

J gene: TRBJ2-1
V gene: TRBV4-3
clone size: .
D gene: TRBD2
CDR3 DNA: TGCGCCAGCAGTCCCCAGGTAGCGGGGGTTAACAATGAGCAGTTCTTC
CDR3 protein: CASSPQVAGVNNEQFF

J gene: TRBJ2-5
V gene: TRBV13
clone size: .
D gene: .
CDR3 DNA: TGTGCCAGCAGCTTAGACGGCCCCCGAGAGACCCAGTACTTC
CDR3 protein: CASSLDGPRETQYF

J gene: TRBJ2-5
V gene: TRBV5-6
clone size: .
D gene: .
CDR3 DNA: TGTGCCAGCAGCTTGGCTCAGGGCCGGTACCAAGAGACCCAGTACTTC
CDR3 protein: CASSLAQGRYQETQYF

J gene: TRBJ2-5
V gene: TRBV7-8
clone size: .
D gene: .
CDR3 DNA: TGTGCCAGCAGCCACGGGACCTCGGGGGAGACCCAGTACTTC
CDR3 protein: CASSHGTSGETQYF

J gene: TRBJ1-2
V gene: TRBV13
clone size: .
D gene: .
CDR3 DNA: TGTGCCAGCAGCCCGATTGGAGGATTGGGTGGCTACACCTTC
CDR3 protein: CASSPIGGLGGYTF

J gene: TRBJ1-1
V gene: TRBV7-8
clone size: .
D gene: TRBD1
CDR3 DNA: TGTGCCAGCAGCAAGGGGGCGGTGGAGGAAGGAGATTTCTTT
CDR3 protein: CASSKGAVEEGDFF

J gene: TRBJ2-7
V gene: TRBV27
clone size: .
D gene: TRBD1
CDR3 DNA: TGTGCCAGCACCCCTAGGACAGGCGGCACCTACGAGCAGTACTTC
CDR3 protein: CASTPRTGGTYEQYF

J gene: TRBJ2-2
V gene: TRBV7-9
clone size: few
D gene: .
CDR3 DNA: TGTGCCAGCAGTCCCGGGCCCCAATCCGGGGAGCTGTTTTTT
CDR3 protein: CASSPGPQSGELFF

J gene: TRBJ2-5
V gene: TRBV4-3
clone size: .
D gene: .
CDR3 DNA: TGCGCCAGCAGCCAAGGGCCCCCCGAGACCCAGTACTTC
CDR3 protein: CASSQGPPETQYF

J gene: TRBJ1-5
V gene: TRBV4-1
clone size: .
D gene: .
CDR3 DNA: TGCGCCAGCAGCCAAGATGCGGGAATGGGGGTCAATCAGCCCCAGCATTTT
CDR3 protein: CASSQDAGMGVNQPQHF

J gene: TRBJ2-7
V gene: TRBV9
clone size: .
D gene: TRBD2
CDR3 DNA: TGTGCCAGCAGCGTAGGGGCTAGCGGGAGCGGGGAGCAGTACTTC
CDR3 protein: CASSVGASGSGEQYF

J gene: TRBJ2-2
V gene: TRBV7-9
clone size: .
D gene: .
CDR3 DNA: TGTGCCAGCAGCTTAGTTTTTTCGGGGGCCTACACCGGGGAGCTGTTTTTT
CDR3 protein: CASSLVFSGAYTGELFF

J gene: TRBJ2-4
V gene: TRBV2
clone size: .
D gene: TRBD1
CDR3 DNA: TGTGCCAGCAATGAGGGGGCCCTTAACATTCAGTACTTC
CDR3 protein: CASNEGALNIQYF

J gene: TRBJ2-5
V gene: TRBV15
clone size: .
D gene: TRBD1
CDR3 DNA: TGTGCCACCAGCAGAGGGACAGGGGGTAGAAAAGAGACCCAGTACTTC
CDR3 protein: CATSRGTGGRKETQYF

J gene: TRBJ2-5
V gene: TRBV7-3
clone size: .
D gene: TRBD1
CDR3 DNA: TGTGCCAGCAGCTTAAGGCAGGGGGCGGGAGAGACCCAGTACTTC
CDR3 protein: CASSLRQGAGETQYF

J gene: TRBJ1-2
V gene: TRBV7-5
clone size: .
D gene: .
CDR3 DNA: TGTGTCAGAAGCTTAGCGGGACAGGGCTTCTACACCTTC
CDR3 protein: CVRSLAGQGFYTF

J gene: TRBJ2-6
V gene: TRBV28
clone size: .
D gene: TRBD1
CDR3 DNA: TGTGCCAGCAGCATCCCGGACAGGGCCACTGGGGCCAACGTCCTGACTTTC
CDR3 protein: CASSIPDRATGANVLTF

J gene: TRBJ2-3
V gene: TRBV28
clone size: .
D gene: .
CDR3 DNA: TGTGCCAGCAGTGGGCAGGGGGGCGCAGATACGCAGTATTTT
CDR3 protein: CASSGQGGADTQYF

J gene: TRBJ1-5
V gene: TRBV19
clone size: .
D gene: .
CDR3 DNA: TGTGCCAGTAGTATGGGTGTTCAGTACGATCAGCCCCAGCATTTT
CDR3 protein: CASSMGVQYDQPQHF

J gene: TRBJ2-1
V gene: TRBV4-1
clone size: .
D gene: TRBD1
CDR3 DNA: TGCGCCAGCAGCCAAGATATGGAAACAGGGGCCTACAATGAGCAGTTCTTC
CDR3 protein: CASSQDMETGAYNEQFF

J gene: TRBJ2-1
V gene: TRBV1
clone size: .
D gene: .
CDR3 DNA: TGCACCAGCAGCCAAGAAGGGATTGGGGGGAATGAGCAGTTCTTC
CDR3 protein: CTSSQEGIGGNEQFF

J gene: TRBJ2-5
V gene: TRBV9
clone size: .
D gene: .
CDR3 DNA: TGTGCCAGCAACCCCGGGGCCGGAGAGACCCAGTACTTC
CDR3 protein: CASNPGAGETQYF

J gene: TRBJ2-3
V gene: TRBV27
clone size: .
D gene: TRBD1
CDR3 DNA: TGTGCAGGGACAGGGACATCAGATACGCAGTATTTT
CDR3 protein: CAGTGTSDTQYF